Sequencing of this T cell receptor (beta chain) was carried out in a study of chemoradiotherapy in HPV16-positive cancers. Comment on this clone: Its cognate antigen is unknown.

Samples were taken several times over chemoradiotherapy. There are 15 residues in the CDR3. In germline, CDR1 is MDHEN, CDR2 SYDVKM. The germline V and J ends were trimmed by 6 bases and 5 bases, with 19 bases remaining between them. The method was immunoSEQ multiplex PCR; TCRdb's version includes in-frame clones alone and lacks a portion of them. The sample yields around 33,000 clones, 86% seen once. General study findings and limits: Functional assays defining HPV-specific T cells used only a couple of HPV16-positive patients. During treatment, candidate HPV-specific clones and E7-related motifs expanded in tumor. HPV-responsive T-cell expansion during chemoradiotherapy was linked to improved recurrence-free survival in HPV16-positive patients.

The material sequenced was blood, taken from a patient who underwent chemoradiotherapy. This TCR was sampled from a human donor with HPV-associated anogenital cancer. This chain joins TRBV28 and TRBJ1-1; perhaps TRBD1 as D (6 bases). The CDR3 protein is CASSPISGARTEAFF. DNA for the CDR3: TGTGCCAGCAGCCCTATTTCGGGGGCGAGGACTGAAGCTTTCTTT. The entire variable domain, with the rest obtained from reference TRBV28 and TRBJ1-1, is as follows: DVKVTQSSRYLVKRTGEKVFLECVQDMDHENMFWYRQDPGLGLRLIYFSYDVKMKEKGDIPEGYSVSREKKERFSLILESASTNQTSMYLCASSPISGARTEAFFGQGTRLTVV.